A single sample gave rise to the 7 T cell receptor beta chains below, sequenced in a study of glioma-infiltrating T cells after dendritic cell vaccination. Stated time point: after dendritic cell vaccination, including at tumor progression/relapse. Repertoires were generated with immunoSEQ multiplex PCR, while TCRdb's copy carries only in-frame clones and drops some. Counted here are 70,000 to 90,000 clones, around 83% occurring once; the ten biggest clones make up 5.5% to 8%. The sequenced sample was blood, obtained after dendritic cell vaccination. The receptor set was obtained from a human donor with glioblastoma.

This chain links TRBV6-5 with TRBJ1-6, with TRBD1 matching over 9 bases. V lost 6 bases, J lost 9 bases, and 6 bases stayed unmatched. Germline CDR1 is MNHEY and CDR2 is SVGAGI. The CDR3 loop spans 14 amino acids. CDR3 in amino acids: CASSSGTGFSPLHF. CDR3 DNA sequence: TGTGCCAGCAGCTCAGGGACAGGGTTTTCACCCCTCCACTTT.

The chain recombines TRBV6-5 with TRBJ1-2; D possibly corresponds to TRBD1 (5 bases). Trimming took 6 bases from V and 8 from J, leaving 13 bases between them. Germline lookup yields CDR1 MNHEY and CDR2 SVGAGI. This CDR3 has 12 amino acids. In nucleotides, the CDR3 is TGTGCCAGCAGCCCACAGGCGTACGGCTACACCTTC. Its protein product is CASSPQAYGYTF.

The chain employs TRBV19 and TRBJ1-3; TRBD1 might be the D (6 bases). The CDR3 runs to 15 residues. From germline, CDR1 is LNHDA and CDR2 SQIVND (reference sequence). Trimming took 6 bases from V and 4 from J, leaving 16 bases between them. The CDR3 nucleotides read TGTGCCAGTAGCCCTCCAGGGGAACAAGGAAACACCATATATTTT. Translating it yields CASSPPGEQGNTIYF.

CDR3 loop: CASSARDRDTEAFF. The CDR3 nucleotides read TGTGCCAGCAGTGCCCGGGACAGGGACACTGAAGCTTTCTTT. The gene calls are TRBV25-1 and TRBJ1-1, with 9 bases lining up with TRBD1. Per the germline V gene, CDR1 is MGHDK and CDR2 is SYGVNS. V trimming: 4 bases; J trimming: 3 bases; junction bases outside the gene matches: 3. This CDR3 comprises 14 residues.

This chain connects TRBV6-4 to TRBJ1-1, with D possibly matching TRBD1 (5 bases). Trimming pared 5 bases from V and 1 base from J, leaving 8 bases between. The CDR3 is made up of 13 amino acids. The germline CDR1 and CDR2 sequences are MRHNA and SNTAGT. CDR3 coding DNA: TGTGCCAGCAGTTATGACAGGAACACTGAAGCTTTCTTT. Translating it yields CASSYDRNTEAFF.

The chain's CDR3 is CSVEDDSGGTDTQYF. CDR3 sequence (DNA): TGCAGCGTTGAAGATGATTCCGGGGGCACAGATACGCAGTATTTT. V and J are TRBV29-1 and TRBJ2-3, with D perhaps TRBD2 (5 bases). Germline V gene sequence: CDR1 SQVTM, CDR2 ANQGSEA. V was trimmed by 0 bases and J by 1 base, leaving 11 bases between them. CDR3 length equals 15 residues.

The chain joins TRBV27 to TRBJ2-5; TRBD2 matches at 8 bases. The CDR3 consists of 16 residues. Per the germline V gene, CDR1 is MNHEY and CDR2 is SMNVEV (reference sequence). Trimming took 3 bases from V and 1 from J; bases not matched to a gene: 7. CDR3 DNA: TGTGCCAGCAGTTTTCAGCGGGGGAGCCTCCAAGAGACCCAGTACTTC. Translation gives CASSFQRGSLQETQYF.